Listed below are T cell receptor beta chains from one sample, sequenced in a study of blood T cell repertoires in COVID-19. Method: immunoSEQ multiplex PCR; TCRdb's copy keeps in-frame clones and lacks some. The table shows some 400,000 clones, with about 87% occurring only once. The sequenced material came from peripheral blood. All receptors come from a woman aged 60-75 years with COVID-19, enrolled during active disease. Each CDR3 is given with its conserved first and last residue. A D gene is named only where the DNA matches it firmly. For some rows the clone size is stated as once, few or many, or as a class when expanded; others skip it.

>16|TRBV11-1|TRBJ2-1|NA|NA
TGTGCCAGCAGCTTAGCGACGGGACTGTTCTACAATGAGCAGTTCTTC
CASSLATGLFYNEQFF
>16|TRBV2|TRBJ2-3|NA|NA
TGTGCCAGCGGATTTCGACCGGGAGCGGAGGCAGATACGCAGTATTTT
CASGFRPGAEADTQYF
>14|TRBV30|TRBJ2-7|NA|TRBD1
TGTGCCTGGAAGAAGGGACAGGGGGCGCTGGAGCAGTACTTC
CAWKKGQGALEQYF
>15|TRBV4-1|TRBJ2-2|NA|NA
TGCGCCAGCAGCCCCCTTCGCGTGAACACCGGGGAGCTGTTTTTT
CASSPLRVNTGELFF
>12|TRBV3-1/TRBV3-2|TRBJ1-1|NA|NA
TGTGCCAGCAGCCAAGGATCAGCTGAAGCTTTCTTT
CASSQGSAEAFF
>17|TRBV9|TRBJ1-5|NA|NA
TGTGCCAGCAGCGTAGGGTTACCCAGGGAAAGTTTGGGGCCCCAGCATTTT
CASSVGLPRESLGPQHF
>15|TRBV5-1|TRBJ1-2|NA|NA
TGCGCCAGCAGCGCTGGTAGAGCTTCCAACTATGGCTACACCTTC
CASSAGRASNYGYTF
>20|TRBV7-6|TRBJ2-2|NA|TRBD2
TGTGCCAGCAGCTTATTAGAAGCCCCACCGGGGGGGCAGCTCACCGGGGAGCTGTTTTTT
CASSLLEAPPGGQLTGELFF
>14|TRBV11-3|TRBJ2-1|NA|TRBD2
TGTGCCAGCAGCTTAGAGGGGGGGAGCAGGGAGCAGTTCTTC
CASSLEGGSREQFF
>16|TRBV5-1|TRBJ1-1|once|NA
TGCGCCAGCAAGCGGGAGGGGGGCATTTATGGCACTGAAGCTTTCTTT
CASKREGGIYGTEAFF
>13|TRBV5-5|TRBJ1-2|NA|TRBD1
TGTGCCAGCAGTTCCGGGACAGTATATGGCTACACCTTC
CASSSGTVYGYTF
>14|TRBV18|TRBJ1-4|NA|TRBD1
TGTGCCAGCTCACCAATTACAGGGGGGGAAAAACTGTTTTTT
CASSPITGGEKLFF
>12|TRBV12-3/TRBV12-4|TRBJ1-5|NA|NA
TGTGCCAGCAGTTTTGGAGATCAGCCCCAGCATTTT
CASSFGDQPQHF
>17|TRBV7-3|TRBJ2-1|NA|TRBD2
TGTGCCAGCAGCCCTACCTTAGCGGGGGGTCCCTACAATGAGCAGTTCTTC
CASSPTLAGGPYNEQFF
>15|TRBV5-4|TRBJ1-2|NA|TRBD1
TGTGCCAGCAGCTATGCGGGACAGGGCATAGGGGGCTACACCTTC
CASSYAGQGIGGYTF
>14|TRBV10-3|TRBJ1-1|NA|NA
TGTGCCACCGTCGGCCGCAGGGATGGCACTGAAGCTTTCTTT
CATVGRRDGTEAFF
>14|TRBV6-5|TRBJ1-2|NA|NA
TGTGCCAGCAGTTACTCTTGGGGGGACTATGGCTACACCTTC
CASSYSWGDYGYTF
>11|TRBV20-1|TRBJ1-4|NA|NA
TGCAGTGCCCCGACCGGGGAAAAACTGTTTTTT
CSAPTGEKLFF
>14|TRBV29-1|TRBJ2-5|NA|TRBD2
TGCAGCGTGGCGGGGGGGAGAGGGGCAGAGACCCAGTACTTC
CSVAGGRGAETQYF
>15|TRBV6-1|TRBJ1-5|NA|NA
TGTGCCAGCAGTGAACTCGGCAGGGGTCATCAGCCCCAGCATTTT
CASSELGRGHQPQHF
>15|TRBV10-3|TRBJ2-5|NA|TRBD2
TGTGCCATCAGTGAAGGACTAGCGGGGGGAGGGACCCAGTACTTC
CAISEGLAGGGTQYF
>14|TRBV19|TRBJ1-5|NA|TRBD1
TGTGCCACCTCTTCAGGACAGGGCATCCAGCCCCAGCATTTT
CATSSGQGIQPQHF
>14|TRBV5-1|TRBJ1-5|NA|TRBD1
TGCGCCAGCAGCAGCGGACAGGGCAATCAGCCCCAGCATTTT
CASSSGQGNQPQHF
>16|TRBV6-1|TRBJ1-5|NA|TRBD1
TGTGCCAGCAGTGCCCTCAACAGGGGGGGCAATCAGCCCCAGCATTTT
CASSALNRGGNQPQHF